This T cell receptor beta chain is from a study of regulatory T cells in long-lasting Graves disease. Time point here: newly diagnosed GD, antithyroid drugs for less than 3 months. PBMC RNA served as the TCR library source. Construction of TCR beta libraries relied on iRepertoire HTBI primers and on Arm-PCR targeting CDR3 regions. TCRdb processed the multiplex PCR reads anew with MiXCR; each CDR3 protein has one entry. The sample has 500,000 or so distinct CDR3 sequences, 12% to 15% seen once; the top ten hold roughly a sixth. These same data were also listed under a study on T cells in Graves' hyperthyroidism and ophthalmopathy.

The receptor was derived from a woman in her fifties or sixties with Graves disease. This specimen was peripheral blood mononuclear cells (PBMCs), taken at new diagnosis, from a patient treated with antithyroid drugs.

The CDR3 protein is CASSPAPQEIPIMNTEAFF. The CDR3 nucleotides read TGTGCCAGCAGCCCCGCTCCACAGGAGATTCCTATCATGAACACTGAAGCTTTCTTT. V gene TRBV3-1 combines with J gene TRBJ1-1; D may be TRBD1 (5 bases). CDR3 length equals 19 residues. Deletions cut 4 bases from V and 0 bases from J, with 24 bases between. Germline CDR1 LGHDT, CDR2 YNNKEL (reference sequence).